Below, 22 T cell receptor beta chains from the same sample are listed, as sequenced in a study of tumor and adjacent non-tumor tissue in lung cancer. The library came from three nested PCR rounds adapted from ARM-PCR protocols. TCRdb reprocessed the multiplex PCR reads with MiXCR, giving one entry per CDR3 protein. The sample shows around 60,000 distinct CDR3 sequences, 61% of them seen only once. This sample's RNA came from whole unsorted tissue. The normal lung tissue was taken more than 3 cm from the tumor edge. The specimen sequenced was distant non-tumor lung tissue. These receptors originate from a man in his sixties or seventies with non-small cell lung cancer.

This chain connects TRBV7-9 to TRBJ2-7; D gene ambiguous. The CDR3 totals 11 residues. Trimming took 6 bases from V and 5 from J, leaving 8 bases between them. Germline loops: CDR1 SEHNR, CDR2 FQNEAQ (reference sequence). CDR3 nucleotide sequence: TGTGCCAGCAGTTCAACCCACGAGCAGTACTTC. Residues: CASSSTHEQYF.

The chain joins TRBV5-1 to TRBJ2-7, with a weak D call TRBD2 (6 bases). The CDR3 contains 16 residues. In germline, CDR1 is SGHRS, CDR2 YFSETQ. V lost 0 bases and J lost 1, with 14 bases in between. The CDR3 spells CASSLGRRDSSYEQYF. The CDR3 region has the DNA TGCGCCAGCAGCTTGGGCCGCCGGGACTCGTCCTACGAGCAGTACTTC.

This clonotype is judged medium-sized. The rearrangement joins TRBV6-2 or TRBV6-3 to TRBJ2-1, with TRBD2 matching over 7 bases. This CDR3 is built from 16 residues. CDR1 MNHEY and CDR2 SVGEGT come from the germline V gene. The ends lost 2 bases at V and 0 bases at J; junction bases unmatched: 4. The CDR3 coding sequence is TGTGCCAGCAGTTACCCTCGGGGGGACTCCTACAATGAGCAGTTCTTC. As protein: CASSYPRGDSYNEQFF.

In this sample, this clonotype turned up many times. V is TRBV4-1 and J is TRBJ2-7; D possibly corresponds to TRBD1 (5 bases). Trimming shortened V by 0 bases and J by 6 bases, and 12 bases separated the two germline ends. The V gene's germline CDR1 is MGHRA and CDR2 YSYEKL. The CDR3 is made up of 14 amino acids. The CDR3 reads CASSQDAGWGEQYF. Written as DNA, the CDR3 is TGCGCCAGCAGCCAAGATGCAGGGTGGGGCGAGCAGTACTTC.

As for this clonotype: At one boundary the junction diverges from the germline segment, which might be a read error. The rearrangement links TRBV11-2 to TRBJ2-7, with unresolved D. CDR3 length: 12 amino acids. Germline V gives CDR1 SGHAT, CDR2 FQNNGV. The CDR3 nucleotides read TGCGCCAGCAGCTCAGATTACTACGAGCAGCACTTC. This sequence encodes CASSSDYYEQHF.

A note on this clonotype: The final CDR3 position lacks the conserved phenylalanine or tryptophan, pointing to a likely read error. The rearrangement uses TRBV11-1 and TRBJ2-5, with D possibly matching TRBD2 (5 bases). The CDR3 runs to 14 residues. Germline V CDR1 and CDR2: SGHAT, FQDESV (reference sequence). The CDR3 sequence: CTSTRGDPQGTQYS. CDR3 coding DNA: TGTACCAGCACCCGGGGTGATCCACAAGGGACCCAGTACTCC.

On this clonotype itself: Relative to the germline gene, one junction end is altered; a read error may explain this. The chain links TRBV6-1 to TRBJ2-2; a weak D match, TRBD1 (6 bases). This CDR3 is built from 16 residues. CDR1 and CDR2 from the germline V gene are MNHNS and SASEGT. The CDR3 sequence is CASSNPQGSDTRELFF. The CDR3, as DNA: TGTGCCAGCAGTAATCCACAGGGTTCGGACACCAGGGAGCTGTTTTTT.

For this clonotype: This could be a read error, since a much larger clone is one nucleotide away. The V gene is TRBV4-1, the J gene TRBJ2-3; 10 positions agree with TRBD2. The CDR3 runs 19 residues. Germline values: CDR1 MGHRA, CDR2 YSYEKL. DNA of the CDR3: TGCGCCAGCAGCCAACGGTTTGGGACTAGCGTATTCGGCACAGATATGCAGTATTTT. It yields the protein CASSQRFGTSVFGTDMQYF.

The rearrangement links TRBV19 to TRBJ2-2; TRBD1 might be the D (6 bases). V was clipped by 2 bases and J by 5 bases, with 9 bases between them. Looked up from germline, CDR1 is LNHDA and CDR2 is SQIVND (reference sequence). The CDR3 totals 14 residues. The CDR3: CASSIQGRTGELFF. The CDR3 coding sequence is TGTGCCAGTAGTATACAGGGGAGAACCGGGGAGCTGTTTTTT.

A remark on this clonotype: Compared with germline, one end of the junction differs, possibly owing to a read error. The V call is TRBV12-3 or TRBV12-4, the J call TRBJ1-5; 8 bases line up with TRBD1. This CDR3 region has 13 residues. CDR3 sequence reads: CACSRQGNQPQHF. The DNA of the CDR3 is TGTGCCTGCAGTCGACAGGGGAATCAGCCCCAACATTTT.

A word on this clonotype: In this CDR3 the conserved last residue, phenylalanine or tryptophan, is missing, so a read error is likely. The V call is TRBV4-1, the J call TRBJ1-6; tentative D call: TRBD1 (5 bases). The CDR3 is 15 amino acids. Germline V gene lookup returns CDR1 MGHRA and CDR2 YSYEKL. The CDR3 DNA is TGCGCCAGCGGCCAAGATCGGACACCAATTTCACCCCTCCACTTA. It yields the protein CASGQDRTPISPLHL.

Concerning this clonotype itself: Just one base apart from a much larger clone, this may be a read error. The rearrangement links TRBV6-5 to TRBJ2-5, with D uncertain. The germline gives CDR1 MNHEY, CDR2 SVGAGI. The CDR3 contains 13 residues. Trimming stripped 7 bases from V and 8 bases from J, with 17 bases between. This CDR3 reads CASNSRLPLTQYF. CDR3 nucleotide sequence: TGTGCCAGCAATTCTCGATTACCCCTAACCCAGTACTTC.

Regarding this clonotype: This may arise from a read error, as a much more abundant clone is one base away. The chain uses TRBV10-3 and TRBJ2-5; D possibly corresponds to TRBD2 (5 bases). V was shortened by 8 bases and J by 6 bases, with 10 bases between the two germline ends. CDR1 and CDR2 from the germline V gene are ENHRY and SYGVKD. CDR3 length: 11 amino acids. For the CDR3, the DNA is TGTGCCATCGGGTGGGAGAAGACCCAGTACTTC. As protein: CAIGWEKTQYF.

Turning to this clonotype: The CDR3 carries no conserved terminal phenylalanine or tryptophan, so it likely arises from a read error. The DNA is left out, because the CDR3 cannot be placed on it with certainty; the CDR3 is given as TCRdb lists it. The chain recombines TRBV12-3 or TRBV12-4 with TRBJ2-7. From its first to its last residue, the CDR3 has 13 amino acids. The chain's CDR3 is CAGSRGPAYEQYS.

Worth noting for this clonotype: The junction departs from germline at one end; a sequencing error may be responsible. The genes are TRBV12-3 or TRBV12-4 and TRBJ2-7, with TRBD2 as a possible D gene (6 bases). CDR3 length: 16 amino acids. Here the CDR3 DNA reads TGTGCCAGTAGTTTAGTGTCGGGGGAGAGCTCCTACAAGCAGTACTTC. This sequence encodes CASSLVSGESSYKQYF.

By sample share, this clonotype is medium-sized. The J gene is TRBJ2-7, the V gene TRBV11-2; D is unclear. Trimming cost V 0 bases and J 5 bases, with 11 bases left between them. CDR3 size: 14 residues. Germline V lookup: CDR1 SGHAT, CDR2 FQNNGV. The CDR3 DNA is TGTGCCAGCAGCTTAGAGGTTCGAAGCCACGAGCAGTACTTC. Residues: CASSLEVRSHEQYF.

About this clonotype: A junction end diverges from the germline sequence, so it may reflect a read error. This chain links TRBV4-1 with TRBJ2-1, with TRBD1 matching 7 bases. The CDR3 consists of 16 residues. Germline CDR1 MGHRA, CDR2 YSYEKL. As DNA, the CDR3 is TGCGCCGGCAGCCTAGGGGGCCGGACTCAAAGCTACGGGCAGTTCTTC. Its protein product is CAGSLGGRTQSYGQFF.

As for this clonotype: A read error is likely, as this CDR3 ends without the conserved phenylalanine or tryptophan. This chain joins TRBV29-1 and TRBJ2-6; a possible D gene is TRBD1 (5 bases). CDR1 is SQVTM, CDR2 ANQGSEA, per germline. The CDR3 runs 14 residues. The germline V and J ends were trimmed by 5 bases and 0 bases, with 8 bases remaining between them. The CDR3 sequence is CSVSRDSGANVLTI. The CDR3 DNA follows: TGCAGCGTTTCCAGGGACTCTGGGGCCAACGTCCTGACTATC.

This clonotype was found a few times. One base away lies a much larger clone, so this may be a sequencing read error. Without the conserved terminal phenylalanine or tryptophan, this CDR3 likely stems from a read error. The CDR3 loop is CSVRGQPGTDTQYS. The CDR3 DNA is TGCAGCGTAAGAGGACAGCCTGGCACAGATACGCAGTATTCT. The chain is built from TRBV29-1 and TRBJ2-3; D is possibly TRBD1 (6 bases). Germline V gene data show CDR1 as SQVTM and CDR2 as ANQGSEA. Trimming took 6 bases from V and 1 from J, leaving 14 bases between them. The CDR3 has 14 residues.

This chain links TRBV6-1 with TRBJ2-7; weak D call: TRBD2 (6 bases). Germline V CDR1 and CDR2: MNHNS, SASEGT. The CDR3 sequence is 17 residues long. Here the CDR3 DNA reads TGTGTCGACGTTCCGGGGCTATCGGGAGAATGCTCCTACGAGCAGTACTTC. Residues: CVDVPGLSGECSYEQYF.

The chain has TRBV21-1 and TRBJ1-6; no DNA check was done on the table's D call, TRBD1. TRBV21-1 is a listed pseudogene. This CDR3 region has 20 residues. The CDR3 reads CAGSKFLPLGRGLYNSPLHF. CDR3 nucleotides: TGTGCCGGCAGCAAATTTTTGCCTTTGGGCAGGGGGCTCTATAATTCACCCCTCCACTTT.

Remarks on this clonotype: A read error may produce the germline difference seen at one junction end. This chain links TRBV6-2 or TRBV6-3 with TRBJ1-5; D gene ambiguous. Per germline, CDR1 MNHEY and CDR2 SVGEGT. This CDR3 contains 15 residues. CDR3 loop: CAGSLPEFGNQPQHF. CDR3 DNA: TGTGCCGGCAGCCTGCCGGAATTCGGCAATCAGCCCCAGCATTTT.